This T cell receptor beta chain is drawn from a study of early T cells in non-severe SARS-CoV-2 infection. Study results and limitations: The VDJdb matching leaned toward anti-spike CD8 responses and overlooked private and CD4 specificities.

V dropped 2 bases and J dropped 4 bases, with 12 bases sitting between them. The CDR3 has 14 residues. Per the germline V gene, CDR1 is SQVTM and CDR2 is ANQGSEA. Unique molecular identifiers were added to individual cDNA molecules. TCRdb itself ran the 5' RACE reads through MiXCR, one entry per CDR3 protein. The sample has 45,000 to 60,000 distinct CDR3 sequences, more than 7% seen once; the top ten hold 3% to 4%. The sample holds many counts of this clonotype. Its antigen is unknown. The sequencing sample was made of whole blood. This receptor was obtained from an adult who was a healthcare worker with PCR-confirmed SARS-CoV-2 infection or an uninfected control (not recorded which). The chain is built from TRBV29-1 and TRBJ2-1; tentative D call: TRBD1 (6 bases). CDR3 bases: TGCAGCGTTGAATACGCAGACAGGTACAATGAGCAGTTCTTC. It specifies CSVEYADRYNEQFF.